This entry concerns a single T cell receptor (beta chain). Which antigen it targets is not known. The sample holds no much larger clone one base away, and base qualities are not on file. From the cysteine up to the phenylalanine, the CDR3 has a length of 14 residues. Only the CDR3 part of the read is kept: 42 bases, read in frame from the first base. Germline trimming: 5 bases from V, 8 bases from J; junction bases outside gene matches: 6. As encoded in the germline V gene, CDR1 is SGHAT while CDR2 is FQNNGV. The donors belonged to the validation cohort of about 130 subjects, which was separate from the roughly 670-subject first cohort. This sample stems from a study of cytomegalovirus exposure and HLA in healthy donors (dated by TCRdb to the late 2010s). Concerning the study at large: The 700 or so repertoires of the first cohort and the 110 or so validation repertoires were produced on the same platform, according to a later analysis. A separate validation cohort of roughly 110 different subjects was used in addition to the roughly 640-subject first cohort. The aim of the study was to test whether cataloging public T cell receptors could identify signatures of past pathogen exposure. To predict cytomegalovirus infection status, the study brought together high-throughput TCR immunosequencing, statistical association of individual TCRs with disease status, and machine learning.

The method behind the library was the immunoSEQ multiplex PCR assay. In the source study's methods: To diagnose cytomegalovirus status from the catalog of TCR beta chain sequences, a statistical classification framework was built. Here the immuneACCESS table is served through TCRdb, limited to in-frame sequences with V and J called. Missing clones are a known gap in these copies; in checked studies unresolved V genes cover under half, and the rest lacks a known reason. V, J and clone size are taken as reported in that table, and D and trimming were inferred from the DNA itself. This sample lists roughly 250,000 clones; about 90% were detected once. In total, the top ten clones hold around 1.2% of the sample. The study at large found these results: A later analysis lacked HLA typing for the validation cohort, so it scored co-occurrence in that cohort across all 120 or so repertoires. Subsequent analysis determined that TCRs grouped into clusters in the first cohort also showed a tendency toward co-occurrence across the roughly 120 validation repertoires, and 94% of cluster scores exceeded 0. Most TCR sequences were seen in very few donors, while some public TCRs were found in many individuals. In both the original and validation cohorts, the classifier was reported to diagnose cytomegalovirus status with high specificity and sensitivity. A few of the identified cytomegalovirus-associated TCR beta chains were confirmed in vitro to be specific for cytomegalovirus antigens. It was suggested by the authors that the approach could potentially be generalized to other disease states and immunological phenotypes. A total of around 150 TCR beta chains were listed by the study as associated with cytomegalovirus.

The TCR was taken from a woman aged 25 to 39 in good health and CMV-seropositive. This chain is built from TRBV11-2 and TRBJ1-4, and TRBD1 matches 9 of the central bases. The source material was PBMCs. The base sequence is TGTGCCAGCAGCCGGGACAGGGTGGGCGAAAAACTGTTTTTT. This is translated as CASSRDRVGEKLFF.